This entry features one TCR beta chain sequence. Trimming removed 3 bases from V and 1 base from J, with 11 bases in between. The germline V gene has CDR1 ENHRY and CDR2 SYGVKD. The CDR3 runs to 15 residues. This record comes from a study of shared clonotypes between healthy human individuals. Several immunoSEQ 96-well plates shared each subset's DNA, each plate a replicate. Profiling relied on immunoSEQ multiplex PCR, and the TCRdb table lists in-frame clones only, not all of them. The table includes about 2.3 million clones, 93% detected once. This chain connects TRBV10-3 to TRBJ2-3, with D unclear. The clonotype comes from a man aged 18 to 29 in good health. Some clones in this sample may be carry-over from other donors' samples. Sequencing was done on a sample of naive CD4+ T cells from PBMCs. Noted subset: CD45RA+ positively selected. CDR3 bases: TGTGCCATCAGTGAAGGATTTTCCGGCACAGATACGCAGTATTTT. This codes for CAISEGFSGTDTQYF.